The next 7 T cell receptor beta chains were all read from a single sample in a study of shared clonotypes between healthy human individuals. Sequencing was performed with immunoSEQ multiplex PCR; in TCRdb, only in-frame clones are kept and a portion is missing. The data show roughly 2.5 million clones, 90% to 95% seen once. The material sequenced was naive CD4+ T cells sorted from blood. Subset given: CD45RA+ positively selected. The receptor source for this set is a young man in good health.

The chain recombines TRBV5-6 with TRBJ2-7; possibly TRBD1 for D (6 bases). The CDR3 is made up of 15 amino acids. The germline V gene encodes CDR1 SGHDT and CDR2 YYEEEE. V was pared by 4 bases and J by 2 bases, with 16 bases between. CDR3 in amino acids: CASSPSPTGPYEQYF. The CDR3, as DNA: TGTGCCAGCAGCCCATCACCTACAGGGCCCTACGAGCAGTACTTC.

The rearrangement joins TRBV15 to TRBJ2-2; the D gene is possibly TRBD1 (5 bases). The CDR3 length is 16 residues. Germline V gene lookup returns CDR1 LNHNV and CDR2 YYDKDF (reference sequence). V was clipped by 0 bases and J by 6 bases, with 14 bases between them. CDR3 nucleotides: TGTGCCACCAGCAGAGATTGGCAGGGAATGCCCGGGGAGCTGTTTTTT. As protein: CATSRDWQGMPGELFF.

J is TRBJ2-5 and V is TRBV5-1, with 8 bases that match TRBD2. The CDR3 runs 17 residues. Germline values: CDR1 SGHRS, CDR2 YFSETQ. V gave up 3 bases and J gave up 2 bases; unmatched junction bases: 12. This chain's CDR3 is CASSSTSGTSLQETQYF. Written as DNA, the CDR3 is TGCGCCAGCAGCTCAACTTCCGGGACTAGTCTACAAGAGACCCAGTACTTC.

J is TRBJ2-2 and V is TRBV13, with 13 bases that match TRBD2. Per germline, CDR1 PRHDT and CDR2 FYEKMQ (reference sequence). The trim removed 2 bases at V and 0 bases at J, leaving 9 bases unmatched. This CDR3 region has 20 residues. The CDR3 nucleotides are TGTGCCAGCAGCTTATCCCCGAAGACTAGCGGGGGGACGAACACCGGGGAGCTGTTTTTT. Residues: CASSLSPKTSGGTNTGELFF.

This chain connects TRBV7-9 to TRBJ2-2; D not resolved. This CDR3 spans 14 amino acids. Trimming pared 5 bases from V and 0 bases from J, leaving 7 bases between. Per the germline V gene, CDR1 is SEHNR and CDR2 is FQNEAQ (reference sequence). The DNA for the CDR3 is TGTGCCAGCAGCCCGTTCTCGAACACCGGGGAGCTGTTTTTT. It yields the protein CASSPFSNTGELFF.

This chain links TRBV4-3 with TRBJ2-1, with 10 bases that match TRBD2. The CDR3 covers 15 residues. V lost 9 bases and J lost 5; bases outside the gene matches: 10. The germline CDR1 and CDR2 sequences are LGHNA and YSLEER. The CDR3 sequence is CASSRGTSDHNEQFF. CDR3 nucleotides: TGCGCCAGTTCAAGGGGGACTAGCGACCACAATGAGCAGTTCTTC.

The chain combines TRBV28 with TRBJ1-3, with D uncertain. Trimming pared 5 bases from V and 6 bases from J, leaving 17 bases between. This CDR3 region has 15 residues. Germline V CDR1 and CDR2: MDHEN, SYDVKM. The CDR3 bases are TGTGCCAGCAGTCGCCGACAATCGAGTGAAAACACCATATATTTT. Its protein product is CASSRRQSSENTIYF. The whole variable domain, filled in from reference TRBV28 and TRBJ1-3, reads DVKVTQSSRYLVKRTGEKVFLECVQDMDHENMFWYRQDPGLGLRLIYFSYDVKMKEKGDIPEGYSVSREKKERFSLILESASTNQTSMYLCASSRRQSSENTIYFGEGSWLTVV.